This T cell receptor (beta chain) was found in a study of cytomegalovirus exposure and HLA in healthy donors (dated by TCRdb to 2016 to 2017). Context from the whole study: According to an earlier analysis of 550 to 750 of the donors, about 170 million T cells yielded roughly 110 million unique TCR beta sequences and roughly 280 Gb of sequence data. All discovery cohort repertoires had been generated using a single sequencing platform. Donor age, sex, ethnicity and CMV serostatus were compiled together with the repertoire data. A later genetic analysis took genome-wide SNP genotypes for about 65% of the 666 donors and used that subset as a discovery cohort. Both class I and class II loci were covered by HLA typing, at four-digit resolution. The study used immunosequencing to profile the T cell repertoires of about 670 subjects and linked those repertoires to cytomegalovirus serostatus. Of the approximately 400 genotyped donors, less than 85% were placed in the genetic ancestry cluster associated with self-reported Caucasian donors. The study aimed to test whether cataloging public T cell receptors could reveal signatures of past pathogen exposure. Several DR-DQ haplotypes were treated as single units for association and clustering because of strong linkage in the cohort. In a later analysis, previously published TCR beta repertoires from 500 to 750 donors were re-analyzed and high-resolution HLA genotyping was added so that TCR occurrence patterns could be studied. The later analysis used no new phenotypic data to find candidate immune exposures, relying instead on TCR beta sequences and their occurrence across donors. Along with the approximately 650-subject first cohort, a separate validation cohort of over 90 different subjects was used. Approximately 310 gigabases of sequencing data and 70 million to 100 million unique TCR sequences made up an early release that covered 500 to 700 HLA-typed donors. To predict cytomegalovirus infection status, the study combined high-throughput TCR immunosequencing, statistical association of individual TCRs with disease status, and machine learning. The number of typed donors differed by locus: roughly 620-630 for A, B, C, DRB1 and DQB1; 500 to 550 for DQA1; some 590 for DPA1; and about 470 for DPB1. An earlier analysis of around 640 of the donors used high-throughput TCR beta sequencing to judge whether each TCR beta V gene segment behaved as functional or pseudogenic. Across approximately 400 genotyped donors of the cohort, an average of 235,054 unique TCR beta nucleotide sequences per donor were sequenced, and roughly a sixth of those sequences were non-productive.

In regard to this clone: No antigen is known for it. Within one base of it there is no much larger clone, and no base qualities were kept.

Results and caveats for the whole study, not just this receptor: The authors suggested that the approach could potentially be generalized to other disease states and immunological phenotypes. A cluster of highly shared sequence variants was judged likely to be a technical artifact of the sequencing pipeline. According to a later analysis, most CMV-associated TCR beta chains appeared to be HLA-restricted, and the HLA associations seemed to be driven largely by CMV exposure. According to a later analysis, TCR association rates differed among HLA loci, with DRB1 alleles showing the most associated TCRs and HLA-C alleles showing the fewest. Because HLA typing was missing for some donors at each locus, association tests included only the typed subset. A further reported finding was that TCR beta sequences accurately predicted the HLA-A and HLA-B alleles for most subjects in the first cohort. In this cohort, only TCR beta chains were sequenced, and detectable features were limited by the absence of alpha or paired-chain data. The only immune exposure information available for the cohort was CMV serostatus. Because counts were too low, seventeen rarely observed V segments, including chromosome 9 orphons, were excluded from the earlier analysis of under 650 of the donors. In a later analysis, some 17,000 TCR beta sequences were associated with specific HLA alleles at a false discovery rate of 0.05. The classifier was reported to diagnose cytomegalovirus status with high specificity and sensitivity in both the original and validation cohorts. The study listed around 160 TCR beta chains as associated with cytomegalovirus. Across donors, most TCR sequences were observed very rarely, whereas some public TCRs were present in many individuals. The 87-base-pair reads could not distinguish some IMGT-functional V segments, including TRBV6-2 and TRBV6-3, so those segments were excluded. Presence/absence analyses assumed roughly uniform sequencing depth across donors, an assumption that may not hold. In vitro tests confirmed that a few of the cytomegalovirus-associated TCR beta chains recognize cytomegalovirus antigens. According to a later analysis, parvovirus B19, influenza, CMV and Epstein-Barr virus appeared linked to several top co-occurrence clusters. An association between a missense DCLRE1C variant and V-gene and J-gene trimming of TCR beta chains was found in a later genetic analysis and replicated in an independent cohort. In a later analysis, HLA-associated TCR beta chains were found to be more clonally expanded and to have lower generation probabilities than equally common non-associated chains. Linkage disequilibrium might explain the correlated functional status among segregating V segments, but an unknown experimental factor could not be ruled out. When HLA alleles, especially DR and DQ, strongly co-occurred, TCR associations were difficult to assign to individual alleles. Compared with the roughly 720-donor mean, donors in an Asian-associated ancestry cluster had fewer N-insertions in productive TCRs, according to a later genetic analysis. In an earlier analysis of about 600 of the donors, most TCR beta V segments appeared in productive rearrangements about 87% or about 30% of the time, broadly matching IMGT annotations.

The cohort consisted of 650 to 850 healthy bone marrow donors. At the time of sampling, every cohort member was nominally healthy, though immune exposures that went unrecorded were likely present. The donor tested CMV seropositive and was one of the 289 seropositive cohort members. Each donor provided a peripheral blood sample, and peripheral blood mononuclear cells were used for TCR beta sequencing. The Qiagen DNeasy Blood Extraction Kit was used to extract genomic DNA from the blood cell samples. The protocol used for the library was the immunoSEQ multiplex PCR assay. For the multiplex PCR, a mixture combining 60 forward primers for TCR Vbeta segments and 13 reverse primers for TCR Jbeta segments was used. A multiplex PCR assay on genomic DNA amplified the CDR3 region of rearranged TCR beta genes. On the Illumina HiSeq System, the amplified TCR beta libraries were sequenced as 87-base-pair reads. Under the source paper's analysis protocol: Across the 600 to 700 repertoires, a later analysis counted 80 million or so unique TCR beta chains, 9.5 million to 12 million of which were shared by at least two donors. To remove PCR and sequencing errors, raw reads were error-corrected and collapsed into unique sequences using a nearest-neighbor algorithm that merged closely related sequences. CDR3 sequences were aligned to IMGT reference sequences to assign V, D and J gene segments. Each retained sequence needed at least a six-nucleotide match to both a V gene segment and a J gene segment. Rearrangements were called productive when the CDR3 lacked stop codons and stayed in frame with V and J; all others were non-productive. Following IMGT convention, CDR3 was defined as the stretch from the second conserved V-encoded cysteine to the conserved J-encoded phenylalanine. Sequences without an unambiguous match to a single V gene segment were excluded from the earlier analysis of about 600 of the donors. In an earlier analysis of about 590 of the donors, a V segment was called functional when productive rearrangements were above 56.7%, and segregating when the standard deviation between donors exceeded 5%. A statistical classification framework was built to diagnose cytomegalovirus status from the catalog of TCR beta chain sequences. In a later analysis, V and J genes were assigned by comparing TCR nucleotide sequences against IMGT/GENE-DB human TR gene sequences. A later analysis assigned CDR3 sequences and most-parsimonious VDJ recombination scenarios with the TCRdist pipeline. In a later analysis, each TCR beta chain was defined by its CDR3 amino acid sequence together with its V-gene family, and reads without a unique V-gene family were excluded. As a way to deal with suspected cross-contamination and a sequencing artifact, a later analysis dropped approximately 590 nucleotide sequences that were highly shared and had low generation probability. In a later analysis, a clonal expansion index was calculated for each public chain from normalized within-repertoire ranks of inferred template counts. In a later analysis, generation probabilities were computed using a VDJ recombination model fitted to out-of-frame rearrangements, and the results were checked against IGoR. In a later analysis, hypergeometric tests were used to score TCR-TCR, TCR-HLA and TCR-CMV co-occurrence, with a repertoire-size bias correction applied to TCR pairs. A later analysis estimated false discovery rates by permuting HLA or CMV assignments 20 times. In a later analysis, co-occurring TCRs were grouped with DBSCAN, and TCRdist sequence similarity was added when clustering was performed within HLA-allele-positive subsets. Co-occurrence clustering excluded repertoires with fewer than 30,000 or more than 120,000 public chains, plus five with anomalous nucleotide sharing. Here the immuneACCESS table is served through TCRdb, limited to in-frame sequences with V and J called. Missing clones are a known gap in these copies; in checked studies unresolved V genes cover under half, and the rest lacks a known reason. The V and J calls and clone size come from that table; D and trimming were worked out from the DNA. Here the sample has fewer than 250,000 clones; 75% to 85% occur a single time. Together, the top ten hold approximately 0.4% of the sample.

CDR1 and CDR2 (SGDLS, YYNGEE) derive from the germline V gene. Compared with germline, V lacks 1 base and J lacks 5 bases; bases without a gene match: 5. The CDR3 holds 14 amino acids from the cysteine to the phenylalanine. CDR3 DNA is the only sequence kept; it has 42 bases, read in frame from the first base. Sequencing was carried out using PBMCs. This TCR came from a male donor in good health and CMV-seropositive. The V and J genes are TRBV9 and TRBJ2-5, with 7 bases aligning to TRBD1. The DNA is as follows: TGTGCCAGCAGCGTAAACAGGGGTCATGAGACCCAGTACTTC. The translation is CASSVNRGHETQYF.